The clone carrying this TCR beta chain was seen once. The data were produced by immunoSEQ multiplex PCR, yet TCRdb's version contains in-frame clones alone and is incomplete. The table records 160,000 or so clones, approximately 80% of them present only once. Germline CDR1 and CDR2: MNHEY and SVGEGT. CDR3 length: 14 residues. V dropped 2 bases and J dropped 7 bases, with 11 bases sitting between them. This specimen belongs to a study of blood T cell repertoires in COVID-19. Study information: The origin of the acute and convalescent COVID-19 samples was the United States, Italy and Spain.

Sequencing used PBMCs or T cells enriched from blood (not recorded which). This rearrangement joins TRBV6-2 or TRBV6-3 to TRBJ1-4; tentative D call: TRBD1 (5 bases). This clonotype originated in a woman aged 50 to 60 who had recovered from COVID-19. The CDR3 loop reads CASSYGGAGEKLFF. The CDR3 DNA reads TGTGCCAGCAGTTACGGAGGGGCTGGTGAAAAACTGTTTTTT.